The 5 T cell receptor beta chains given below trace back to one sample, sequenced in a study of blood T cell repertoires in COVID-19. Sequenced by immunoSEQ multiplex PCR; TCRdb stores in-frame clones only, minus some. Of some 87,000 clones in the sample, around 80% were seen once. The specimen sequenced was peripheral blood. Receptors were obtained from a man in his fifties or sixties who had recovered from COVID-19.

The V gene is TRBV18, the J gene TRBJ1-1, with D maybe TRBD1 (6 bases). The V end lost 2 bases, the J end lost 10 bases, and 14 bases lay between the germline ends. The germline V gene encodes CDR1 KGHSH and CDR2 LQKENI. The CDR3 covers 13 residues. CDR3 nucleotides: TGTGCCAGCTCACCAGAGAACCAGGGGAGAGCTTTCTTT. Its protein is CASSPENQGRAFF.

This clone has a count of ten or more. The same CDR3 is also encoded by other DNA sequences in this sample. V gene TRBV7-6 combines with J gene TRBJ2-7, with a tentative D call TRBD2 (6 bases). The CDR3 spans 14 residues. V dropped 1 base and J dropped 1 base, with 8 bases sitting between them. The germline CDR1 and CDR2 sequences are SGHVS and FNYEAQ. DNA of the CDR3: TGTGCCAGCAGCTTAGAGGAGGGTTCCTACGAGCAGTACTTC. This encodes CASSLEEGSYEQYF.

Here the CDR3 DNA reads TGTGCCAGCAGTTCCACCCGTACTAGTCACGGGGAGCTGTTTTTT. This gives the protein CASSSTRTSHGELFF. The chain couples TRBV27 to TRBJ2-2; a weak D match, TRBD2 (5 bases). V was shortened by 4 bases and J by 7 bases, with 16 bases between the two germline ends. This CDR3 is 15 amino acids long. The germline V gene encodes CDR1 MNHEY and CDR2 SMNVEV (reference sequence).

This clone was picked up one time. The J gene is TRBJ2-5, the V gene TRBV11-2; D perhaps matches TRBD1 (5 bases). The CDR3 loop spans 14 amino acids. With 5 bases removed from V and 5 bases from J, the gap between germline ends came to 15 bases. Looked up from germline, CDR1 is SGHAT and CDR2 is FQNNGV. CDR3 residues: CASSPWQGGETQYF. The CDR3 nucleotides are TGTGCCAGCAGCCCATGGCAGGGTGGGGAGACCCAGTACTTC.

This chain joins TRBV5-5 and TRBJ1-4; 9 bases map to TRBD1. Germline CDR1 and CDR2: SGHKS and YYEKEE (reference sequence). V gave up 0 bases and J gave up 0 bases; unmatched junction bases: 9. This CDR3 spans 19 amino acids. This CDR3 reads CASSLALGTGRTTNEKLFF. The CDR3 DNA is TGTGCCAGCAGCTTGGCCCTCGGGACAGGGCGAACAACTAATGAAAAACTGTTTTTT.